The 10 T cell receptor beta chains below all came from one sample that was sequenced in a study of neurological immune-mediated disorders. TCRdb passed the 5' RACE reads through MiXCR, listing each CDR3 protein once. Of 39,000 or so distinct CDR3 sequences listed, about 4.8% are singletons. Sequencing was carried out using CD4+ T cells from blood. These receptors came from a man aged 18 to 29 in good health.

The V call is TRBV9, the J call TRBJ2-1, with 10 bases aligning to TRBD2. Germline-derived CDR1 and CDR2 are SGDLS and YYNGEE. This CDR3 has 16 amino acids. The ends lost 0 bases at V and 4 bases at J; junction bases unmatched: 4. CDR3 sequence reads: CASSVGASGGYNEQFF. The CDR3 region has the DNA TGTGCCAGCAGCGTAGGGGCTAGCGGGGGTTACAATGAGCAGTTCTTC. Using reference TRBV9 and TRBJ2-1 for the parts outside the CDR3, the full variable domain is DSGVTQTPKHLITATGQRVTLRCSPRSGDLSVYWYQQSLDQGLQFLIQYYNGEERAKGNILERFSAQQFPDLHSELNLSSLELGDSALYFCASSVGASGGYNEQFFGPGTRLTVL.

This clonotype was picked up many times. This chain connects TRBV2 to TRBJ2-6; D not certain. Germline CDR1 reads SNHLY; CDR2 reads FYNNEI. The CDR3 sequence is 14 residues long. V was trimmed by 4 bases and J by 0 bases, leaving 4 bases between them. CDR3 protein: CASSGSSGANVLTF. The DNA for the CDR3 is TGTGCCAGCAGTGGGAGCTCTGGGGCCAACGTCCTGACTTTC.

This clonotype occurred many times. This chain connects TRBV12-3 or TRBV12-4 to TRBJ2-1; 8 nucleotides agree with TRBD1. The CDR3 contains 14 residues. J lost 8 bases, V lost 4 bases, and 7 bases had no gene match. The CDR3 spells CASSSLTGGDEQFF. CDR3 nucleotides: TGTGCCAGCAGTTCCCTTACAGGGGGAGATGAGCAGTTCTTC.

There are many counts of this clonotype. Here the CDR3 reads CSARALLGGGVTGELFF. The CDR3 nucleotides read TGCAGTGCTAGGGCCCTCTTGGGCGGGGGGGTCACCGGGGAGCTGTTTTTT. The chain has TRBV20-1 and TRBJ2-2, with 9 bases identical to TRBD2. Germline V gives CDR1 DFQATT, CDR2 SNEGSKA (reference sequence). V shed 3 bases and J 4 bases; nucleotides not matched to a gene: 12. This CDR3 is 17 amino acids long.

This clonotype was recorded many times. This sequence joins TRBV6-2 or TRBV6-3 and TRBJ1-1; 7 bases align to TRBD1. V was pared by 0 bases and J by 7 bases, with 5 bases of the junction left unmatched. Looked up from germline, CDR1 is MNHEY and CDR2 is SVGEGT. The CDR3 has 14 amino acids. CDR3 in DNA: TGTGCCAGCAGTTACTCTAGGTGGGACAGTGAAGCTTTCTTT. The encoded protein is CASSYSRWDSEAFF.

This clonotype came up many times. J is TRBJ1-1 and V is TRBV5-1; possible D gene TRBD1, 6 bases. Looked up from germline, CDR1 is SGHRS and CDR2 is YFSETQ. V lost 4 bases, J lost 6 bases, and 16 bases lay in between. This CDR3 region has 14 residues. This CDR3 reads CASSLGQLLPEAFF. For the CDR3, the DNA is TGCGCCAGCAGCCTGGGACAATTACTCCCTGAAGCTTTCTTT.

This clonotype was observed at least ten times. V and J are TRBV29-1 and TRBJ2-5; D not certain. The CDR3 spans 12 residues. From germline, CDR1 is SQVTM and CDR2 ANQGSEA. The V end was cut by 4 bases, the J end by 1 base, with 7 bases between. CDR3 nucleotides: TGCAGCGTTGTCAAGAGCCAAGAGACCCAGTACTTC. Its translation: CSVVKSQETQYF.

This clonotype was seen repeatedly, ten times or more. CDR3 amino acids: CSARESDASSYEQYF. Here the CDR3 DNA reads TGCAGTGCTAGAGAATCGGACGCCAGCTCCTACGAGCAGTACTTC. The rearrangement links TRBV20-1 to TRBJ2-7, with D hard to call. The V end was cut by 0 bases, the J end by 0 bases, with 12 bases between. The CDR3 spans 15 residues. Germline values: CDR1 DFQATT, CDR2 SNEGSKA (reference sequence).

This clonotype was detected many times. The chain joins TRBV5-1 to TRBJ2-7; 7 bases align to TRBD1. The CDR3 loop spans 15 amino acids. The germline V gene encodes CDR1 SGHRS and CDR2 YFSETQ. V shed 4 bases and J 3 bases; nucleotides not matched to a gene: 10. The CDR3 coding sequence is TGCGCCAGCAGCCGTCGTGGGACAGCTATCTACGAGCAGTACTTC. As protein: CASSRRGTAIYEQYF.

Many counts were recorded for this clonotype. The V call is TRBV6-2 or TRBV6-3, the J call TRBJ2-7; 12 bases align to TRBD1. V shed 8 bases, J shed 4 bases, and the junction held 9 bases outside the gene matches. The CDR3 has 15 residues. Germline CDR1 MNHEY, CDR2 SVGEGT. This CDR3 reads CASRPGTGGSYEQYF. The CDR3 nucleotides read TGTGCCAGCCGGCCGGGGACAGGGGGCAGTTACGAGCAGTACTTC.